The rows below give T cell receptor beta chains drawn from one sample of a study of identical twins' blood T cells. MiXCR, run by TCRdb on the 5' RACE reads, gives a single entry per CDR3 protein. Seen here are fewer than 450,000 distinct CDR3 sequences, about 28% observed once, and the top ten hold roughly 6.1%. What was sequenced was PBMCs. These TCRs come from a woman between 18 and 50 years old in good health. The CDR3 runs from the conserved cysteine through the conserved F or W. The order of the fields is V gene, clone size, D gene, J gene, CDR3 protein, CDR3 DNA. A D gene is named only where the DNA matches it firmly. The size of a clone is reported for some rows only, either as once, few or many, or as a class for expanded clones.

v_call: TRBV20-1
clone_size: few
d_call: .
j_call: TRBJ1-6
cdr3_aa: CSAIPGANSPLHF
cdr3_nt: TGCAGTGCTATTCCAGGGGCTAATTCACCCCTCCACTTT

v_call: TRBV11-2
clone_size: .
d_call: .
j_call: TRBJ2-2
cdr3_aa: CASSLASTLTGELFF
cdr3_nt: TGTGCCAGCAGCTTAGCCTCAACCCTGACCGGGGAGCTGTTTTTT

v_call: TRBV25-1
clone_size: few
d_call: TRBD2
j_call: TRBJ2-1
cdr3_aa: CASVLAGGNEQFF
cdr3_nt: TGTGCCAGCGTACTAGCGGGAGGCAATGAGCAGTTCTTC

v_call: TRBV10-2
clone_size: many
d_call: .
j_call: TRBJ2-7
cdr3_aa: CASSRQSSYEQYF
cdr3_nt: TGCGCCAGCAGCCGACAGAGCTCCTACGAGCAGTACTTC

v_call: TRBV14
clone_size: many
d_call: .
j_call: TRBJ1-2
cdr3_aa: CASSQALYYGYTF
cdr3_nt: TGTGCCAGCAGCCAAGCCCTATACTATGGCTACACCTTC

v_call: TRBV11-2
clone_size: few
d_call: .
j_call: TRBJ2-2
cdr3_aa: CASSSGIGELFF
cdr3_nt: TGTGCCAGCAGCTCGGGGATCGGGGAGCTGTTTTTT

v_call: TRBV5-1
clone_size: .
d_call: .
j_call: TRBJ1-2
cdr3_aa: CASSLDSSIYGYTF
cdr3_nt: TGCGCCAGCAGCTTAGACAGCTCCATCTATGGCTACACCTTC

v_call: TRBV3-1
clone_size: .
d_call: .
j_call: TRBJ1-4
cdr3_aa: CASSQDSSNRHHEKLFF
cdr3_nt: TGTGCCAGCAGCCAAGATAGTTCAAACCGTCATCATGAAAAACTGTTTTTT

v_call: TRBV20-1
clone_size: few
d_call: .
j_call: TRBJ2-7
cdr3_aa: CSARGTPYEQYF
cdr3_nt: TGCAGTGCTAGAGGGACCCCCTACGAGCAGTACTTC

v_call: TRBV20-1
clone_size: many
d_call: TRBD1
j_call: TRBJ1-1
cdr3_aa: CSARASGTGYTEAFF
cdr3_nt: TGCAGTGCTAGAGCCTCCGGGACAGGGTATACTGAAGCTTTCTTT

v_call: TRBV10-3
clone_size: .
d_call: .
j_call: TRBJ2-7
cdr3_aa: CAISSAFGSYEQYF
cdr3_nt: TGTGCCATCAGTTCCGCTTTCGGATCCTACGAGCAGTACTTC

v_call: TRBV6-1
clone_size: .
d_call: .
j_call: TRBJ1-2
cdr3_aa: CASSEALGVLNYGYTF
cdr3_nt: TGTGCCAGCAGTGAAGCTCTCGGGGTCCTGAACTATGGCTACACCTTC

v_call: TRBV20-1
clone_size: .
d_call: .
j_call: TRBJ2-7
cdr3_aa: CSALRGMGEQYF
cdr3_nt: TGCAGTGCCCTCAGGGGTATGGGGGAGCAGTACTTC

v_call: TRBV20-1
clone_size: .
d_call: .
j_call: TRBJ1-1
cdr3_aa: CSAERNTEAFF
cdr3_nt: TGCAGTGCGGAGAGGAACACTGAAGCTTTCTTT

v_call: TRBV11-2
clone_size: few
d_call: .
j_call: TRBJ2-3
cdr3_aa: CASSFRQSTDTQYF
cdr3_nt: TGTGCCAGCAGCTTCCGACAGAGCACAGATACGCAGTATTTT

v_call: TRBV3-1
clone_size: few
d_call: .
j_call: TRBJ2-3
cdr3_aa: CASSQEQRGTQYF
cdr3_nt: TGTGCCAGCAGCCAAGAACAAAGGGGTACGCAGTATTTT

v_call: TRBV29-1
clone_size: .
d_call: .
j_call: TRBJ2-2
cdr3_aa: CSVDPRGATGELFF
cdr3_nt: TGCAGCGTTGATCCTCGGGGTGCCACCGGGGAGCTGTTTTTT

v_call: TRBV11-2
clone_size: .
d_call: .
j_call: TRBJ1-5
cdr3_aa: CASSSAPGAEQPQHF
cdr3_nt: TGTGCCAGCAGCTCCGCGCCCGGGGCGGAACAGCCCCAGCATTTT

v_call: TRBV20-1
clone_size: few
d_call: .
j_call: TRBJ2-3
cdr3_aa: CSASGMSTDTQYF
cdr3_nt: TGCAGTGCTAGCGGGATGAGCACAGATACGCAGTATTTT

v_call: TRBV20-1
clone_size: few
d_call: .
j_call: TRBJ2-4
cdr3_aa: CSARDEGRKAKNIQYF
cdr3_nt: TGCAGTGCTAGAGATGAGGGTCGAAAAGCCAAAAACATTCAGTACTTC

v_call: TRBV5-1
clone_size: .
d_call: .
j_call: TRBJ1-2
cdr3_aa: CASSLAGNQFYGYTF
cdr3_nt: TGCGCCAGCAGCTTGGCCGGGAATCAGTTCTATGGCTACACCTTC

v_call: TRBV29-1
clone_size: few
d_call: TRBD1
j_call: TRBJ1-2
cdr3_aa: CSVGGGFGYGYTF
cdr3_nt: TGCAGCGTTGGAGGGGGCTTTGGCTATGGCTACACCTTC

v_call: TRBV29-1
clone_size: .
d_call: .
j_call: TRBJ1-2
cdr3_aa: CSVLHSYPYGYTF
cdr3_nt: TGCAGCGTGCTTCATAGTTACCCCTATGGCTACACCTTC